A selection of T cell receptor beta chains follows, all from one sample in a study of blood T cell repertoires in COVID-19. Produced via immunoSEQ multiplex PCR; TCRdb's table is partial and in-frame only. The sample has more than 150,000 clones; roughly nine tenths are singletons. Sequences were obtained from peripheral blood. These receptors all stem from a man aged 65 to 85 with active or convalescent COVID-19. The CDR3 runs from the conserved cysteine through the conserved F or W. The D gene is left open where the match is weak. The size field is filled for only some rows; it gives once, few, many or a size class.

d_call clone_size j_call v_call cdr3_aa cdr3_nt
. . TRBJ2-7 TRBV18 CASSPVGSPRYEQYF TGTGCCAGCTCACCGGTGGGTTCGCCTAGGTACGAGCAGTACTTC
. . TRBJ2-5 TRBV25-1 CASSDSRDPQHETQYF TGTGCCAGCAGTGACTCCCGGGATCCCCAGCACGAGACCCAGTACTTC
. . TRBJ1-1 TRBV28 CASSFWERDTEAFF TGTGCCAGCAGTTTTTGGGAGAGGGACACTGAAGCTTTCTTT
. . TRBJ1-6 TRBV27 CASSPQAVVNSPLHF TGTGCCAGCAGCCCGCAGGCAGTGGTTAATTCACCCCTCCACTTT
TRBD2 . TRBJ2-5 TRBV7-9 CASRSLAGVETQYF TGTGCCAGCAGAAGCTTAGCGGGAGTTGAGACCCAGTACTTC
. . TRBJ1-4 TRBV19 CASSGSAGTGEKLFF TGTGCCAGTAGTGGAAGTGCGGGCACGGGGGAAAAACTGTTTTTT
. . TRBJ1-3 TRBV18 CASSPDAGPGNTIYF TGTGCCAGCTCACCGGACGCGGGGCCTGGAAACACCATATATTTT
TRBD2 . TRBJ2-1 TRBV9 CASSAQLAGHNEQFF TGTGCCAGCAGCGCACAACTAGCGGGGCACAATGAGCAGTTCTTC
. few TRBJ1-5 TRBV28 CASSTTDSRNQPQHF TGTGCCAGCAGCACCACGGACTCCCGGAATCAGCCCCAGCATTTT
TRBD2 few TRBJ2-3 TRBV29-1 CSVDLSGGALNTQYF TGCAGCGTTGATCTTAGCGGGGGGGCATTAAATACGCAGTATTTT
. . TRBJ1-1 TRBV7-2 CASSPNGRGTEAFF TGTGCCAGCAGCCCAAATGGCAGGGGCACTGAAGCTTTCTTT
TRBD1 . TRBJ2-6 TRBV10-3 CAIRGQGKGANVLTF TGTGCCATCAGGGGACAGGGTAAAGGGGCCAACGTCCTGACTTTC
. . TRBJ1-6 TRBV20-1 CSARGPQGLHF TGCAGTGCTAGAGGCCCGCAGGGTCTCCACTTT
TRBD2 . TRBJ2-7 TRBV7-2 CASSLRSSGGNYEQYF TGTGCCAGCAGCCTACGATCTAGCGGGGGTAACTACGAGCAGTACTTC
. . TRBJ1-1 TRBV5-5 CASSLQNTEAFF TGTGCCAGCAGCTTGCAGAACACTGAAGCTTTCTTT
. once TRBJ1-2 TRBV28 CASRLTENYGYTF TGTGCCAGCAGATTGACAGAAAACTATGGCTACACCTTC
. few TRBJ1-5 TRBV7-9 CASSKSGPLFQPQHF TGTGCCAGCAGCAAATCAGGGCCCCTTTTTCAGCCCCAGCATTTT
TRBD1 few TRBJ1-2 TRBV11-2 CASSSQTSGQGYGYTF TGTGCCAGCAGCTCACAAACCTCGGGACAGGGGTATGGCTACACCTTC
TRBD1 . TRBJ1-6 TRBV19 CASSSGDRVNSPLHF TGTGCCAGTAGTTCCGGGGACAGGGTGAATTCACCCCTCCACTTT
. . TRBJ2-1 TRBV5-1 CASKRNNEQFF TGCGCCAGCAAGCGGAACAATGAGCAGTTCTTC
. . TRBJ1-2 TRBV3-1/TRBV3-2 CASSQDSGAGSYGYTF TGTGCCAGCAGCCAAGATAGCGGCGCAGGATCCTATGGCTACACCTTC
. . TRBJ2-5 TRBV6-2/TRBV6-3 CASSYSGIMETQYF TGTGCCAGCAGTTACTCGGGCATTATGGAGACCCAGTACTTC
. . TRBJ2-1 TRBV6-5 CASSLRQSSYNEQFF TGTGCCAGCAGCCTTAGACAGAGCTCCTACAATGAGCAGTTCTTC
TRBD1 . TRBJ1-2 TRBV7-2 CASSSSTGRNGYTF TGTGCCAGCAGCAGCTCGACAGGGCGTAACGGCTACACCTTC
TRBD2 . TRBJ2-7 TRBV28 CASNPGTSGHYEQYF TGTGCCAGCAACCCTGGGACTAGCGGCCACTACGAGCAGTACTTC
. . TRBJ2-5 TRBV2 CASRSGETQYF TGTGCCAGCAGGTCGGGGGAGACCCAGTACTTC
TRBD2 . TRBJ2-2 TRBV15 CATSREGSGGANTGELFF TGTGCCACCAGCAGAGAGGGTAGCGGGGGGGCGAACACCGGGGAGCTGTTTTTT
. once TRBJ2-6 TRBV12-3/TRBV12-4 CASSLVANVLTF TGTGCCAGCAGTCTCGTGGCCAACGTCCTGACTTTC
TRBD2 . TRBJ2-1 TRBV11-3 CASSSGGGAGEQFF TGTGCCAGTTCCTCAGGCGGGGGGGCCGGTGAGCAGTTCTTC
. . TRBJ2-7 TRBV5-6 CASSIVAVASSSYEQYF TGTGCCAGCAGCATCGTAGCCGTAGCGTCCTCCTCCTACGAGCAGTACTTC
. . TRBJ2-4 TRBV29-1 CSVAAGGIQYF TGCAGCGTTGCGGCAGGTGGCATTCAGTACTTC
TRBD1 once TRBJ1-4 TRBV5-6 CASSPQGVDEKLFF TGTGCCAGCAGCCCTCAGGGGGTAGATGAAAAACTGTTTTTT
. few TRBJ1-4 TRBV4-1 CASSQDREDSRFNEKLFF TGCGCCAGCAGCCAAGATCGTGAGGACAGTCGTTTTAATGAAAAACTGTTTTTT
. . TRBJ2-7 TRBV12-3/TRBV12-4 CASSILAQQYF TGTGCCAGCAGTATACTAGCTCAGCAGTACTTC
TRBD1 once TRBJ1-3 TRBV7-9 CASSFSTSGTGGNTIYF TGTGCCAGCAGCTTCTCAACCTCCGGGACAGGAGGAAACACCATATATTTT
TRBD1 . TRBJ1-5 TRBV24-1 CATSDTRTGDNQPQHF TGTGCCACCAGTGATACAAGGACAGGAGACAATCAGCCCCAGCATTTT
TRBD2 once TRBJ2-1 TRBV30 CAGGLAIHNEQFF TGTGCCGGGGGACTAGCGATTCACAATGAGCAGTTCTTC
. . TRBJ2-1 TRBV29-1 CSAATNPSYNEQFF TGCAGCGCCGCGACTAATCCCTCCTACAATGAGCAGTTCTTC
TRBD1 . TRBJ2-2 TRBV15 CATSLGQGLTGELFF TGTGCCACCAGCTTGGGACAGGGGCTTACCGGGGAGCTGTTTTTT
. few TRBJ1-2 TRBV5-1 CASSLDTSYGYTF TGCGCCAGCAGCTTGGACACGTCCTATGGCTACACCTTC
. . TRBJ2-6 TRBV5-4 CASSGVTGTGANVLTF TGTGCCAGCAGCGGAGTTACAGGGACTGGGGCCAACGTCCTGACTTTC
TRBD1 . TRBJ1-5 TRBV27 CASSLKPLDRVVNQPQHF TGTGCCAGCAGTTTAAAGCCCCTGGACAGGGTAGTCAATCAGCCCCAGCATTTT
. few TRBJ2-7 TRBV5-5 CASSFPPGYEQYF TGTGCCAGCAGCTTCCCCCCCGGCTACGAGCAGTACTTC
TRBD2 . TRBJ2-1 TRBV2 CASSKLASSYNEQFF TGTGCCAGCAGTAAACTAGCGAGCTCCTACAATGAGCAGTTCTTC
TRBD2 once TRBJ2-3 TRBV7-2 CASSLAGLAVTDTQYF TGTGCCAGCAGCTTAGCGGGACTAGCGGTCACAGATACGCAGTATTTT
TRBD1 . TRBJ1-5 TRBV6-5 CASSSPGQGGNQPQHF TGTGCCAGCAGTTCACCGGGACAGGGGGGCAATCAGCCCCAGCATTTT
. . TRBJ2-2 TRBV9 CASSADRPHGELFF TGTGCCAGCAGCGCCGACAGGCCCCACGGGGAGCTGTTTTTT
. . TRBJ2-7 TRBV20-1 CSASITGGQYF TGCAGTGCTTCCATAACAGGTGGGCAGTACTTC
. . TRBJ1-3 TRBV20-1 CSASAGSGVSGNTIYF TGCAGTGCTAGTGCGGGGTCTGGCGTCTCTGGAAACACCATATATTTT
TRBD1 . TRBJ2-2 TRBV28 CASSFLLRGRTGELFF TGTGCCAGCAGTTTTCTCTTGAGGGGGCGCACCGGGGAGCTGTTTTTT
TRBD1 . TRBJ1-4 TRBV27 CASSSGQGKKLFF TGTGCCAGCAGTTCAGGACAGGGGAAAAAACTGTTTTTT
. . TRBJ2-2 TRBV11-3 CASSLRTPANTGELFF TGTGCCAGCAGCTTGAGGACACCCGCGAACACCGGGGAGCTGTTTTTT
. . TRBJ1-2 TRBV2 CASSGAVANYGYTF TGTGCCAGCAGTGGGGCTGTGGCTAACTATGGCTACACCTTC